This T cell receptor (beta chain) was captured by sequencing in a study of T-cell memory formation after mild COVID-19. There are many counts of this clonotype. MiXCR was run by TCRdb on the 5' RACE reads, yielding one entry per CDR3 protein. The sample contains about 290,000 distinct CDR3 sequences, approximately 16% of which appear only once. Trimming stripped 7 bases from V and 10 bases from J, with 17 bases between. The CDR3 covers 13 residues. Germline loops: CDR1 MNHNS, CDR2 SASEGT. This clonotype was sampled from a man between 18 and 29 years old who had mild COVID-19 (a few samples of this study predate the infection). Cell type and time point are not known. Material for sequencing was PBMCs or a T cell subset sorted from them (not recorded which). V usage is TRBV6-1 and J usage is TRBJ1-5; weak D call: TRBD1 (6 bases). CDR3 region: CASIESDSQPQHF. In DNA form, the CDR3 reads TGTGCCAGCATCGAATCGGACAGCCAACCCCAGCATTTT.